The 24 T cell receptor beta chains below come from one sample, sequenced in a study of post-analysis software for immune sequencing data. General study results and limits: TRBV segments more frequent in patients than in controls numbered five and included TRBV5-6, TRBV5-1 and TRBV20-1.

These receptors' antigens are unknown. Unique-molecular-identifier-tagged TCR beta cDNA libraries were used. Each CDR3 protein gets one entry after TCRdb re-called the PCR reads with MiXCR. The table lists about 200,000 distinct CDR3 sequences, over 25% of them singletons. Input material: blood. The receptors were sampled from a girl aged 2 to 17 with multiple sclerosis.

This clonotype was seen more than once but under ten times. The V call is TRBV20-1, the J call TRBJ1-4, with 9 bases that match TRBD1. CDR3 length: 15 amino acids. Germline V gives CDR1 DFQATT, CDR2 SNEGSKA (reference sequence). Trimming at V came to 0 bases and at J to 8 bases, leaving 7 bases not matched to a gene. As DNA, the CDR3 is TGCAGTGCTAGAGAACAACAGGGGGCAGGCGAAAAACTGTTTTTT. Its protein product is CSAREQQGAGEKLFF.

Details on this clonotype: At one of its ends the junction is not consistent with the germline gene, which may arise from a read error. V usage is TRBV3-1 and J usage is TRBJ2-1; D possibly corresponds to TRBD2 (5 bases). Germline V lookup: CDR1 LGHDT, CDR2 YNNKEL (reference sequence). CDR3 length: 15 amino acids. The CDR3 is CACSQVGPRGSEQFF. The CDR3 nucleotides are TGTGCCTGCAGCCAAGTCGGGCCTAGAGGGAGTGAGCAGTTCTTC.

Of note for this clonotype: A much more abundant neighbour one base away suggests this may be a read error. The chain combines TRBV20-1 with TRBJ1-2, with D unclear. Looked up from germline, CDR1 is DFQATT and CDR2 is SNEGSKA (reference sequence). The V gene lost 0 bases and the J gene lost 8 bases, with 13 bases spanning the gap. CDR3 length: 13 residues. CDR3 protein: CSAREGTIEGYTF. The DNA for the CDR3 is TGCAGTGCTAGAGAGGGCACTATTGAAGGCTACACCTTC.

In regard to this clonotype: Mismatch with germline at one junction end may stem from a read error. The genes are TRBV15 and TRBJ2-1; 14 bases are a match to TRBD2. The CDR3 extends over 16 amino acids. Germline assignment: CDR1 LNHNV and CDR2 YYDKDF (reference sequence). The CDR3 coding sequence is TGTGCCACCAGCATAGGACTAGCGGGAGGCTACAATGAGCCGTTCTTC. This encodes CATSIGLAGGYNEPFF.

This clonotype was detected ten times or more. This chain connects TRBV7-2 to TRBJ2-1, with TRBD2 matching over 14 bases. V trimming: 0 bases; J trimming: 7 bases; junction bases outside the gene matches: 8. This CDR3 spans 18 amino acids. From germline, CDR1 is SGHTA and CDR2 FQGNSA. The CDR3 loop is CASSLAPSGLAGVNEQFF. CDR3 nucleotide sequence: TGTGCCAGCAGCTTAGCTCCATCGGGACTAGCGGGAGTGAATGAGCAGTTCTTC. The full variable domain, completed using reference TRBV7-2 and TRBJ2-1, is GAGVSQSPSNKVTEKGKDVELRCDPISGHTALYWYRQSLGQGLEFLIYFQGNSAPDKSGLPSDRFSAERTGGSVSTLTIQRTQQEDSAVYLCASSLAPSGLAGVNEQFFGPGTRLTVL.

The CDR3 here is CASSVDTSGCNEQFF. The CDR3, as DNA: TGTGCCAGCAGCGTAGACACTAGCGGGTGCAATGAGCAGTTCTTC. J is TRBJ2-1 and V is TRBV9; 9 positions agree with TRBD2. The CDR3 runs to 15 residues. Trimming at V came to 0 bases and at J to 6 bases, leaving 4 bases not matched to a gene. Germline-derived CDR1 and CDR2 are SGDLS and YYNGEE.

This clonotype has more than one count but fewer than ten. This chain links TRBV27 with TRBJ1-2, with unresolved D. This CDR3 contains 11 residues. CDR1 and CDR2 from the germline V gene are MNHEY and SMNVEV (reference sequence). V was shortened by 8 bases and J by 8 bases, with 12 bases between the two germline ends. This CDR3 is CASGSGGGYTF. The CDR3 nucleotides are TGTGCCAGCGGGTCAGGTGGCGGCTACACCTTC.

The V and J genes are TRBV12-3 or TRBV12-4 and TRBJ1-2; no clear D. The V end was cut by 4 bases, the J end by 4 bases, with 7 bases between. The CDR3 consists of 12 residues. The CDR3 DNA sequence: TGTGCCAGCAGTTGGCAGACCTATGGCTACACCTTC. As protein: CASSWQTYGYTF.

This chain joins TRBV3-1 and TRBJ2-1; TRBD1 is a possible D gene (6 bases). The germline V gene encodes CDR1 LGHDT and CDR2 YNNKEL (reference sequence). The CDR3 is 13 residues long. Trimming cost V 4 bases and J 9 bases, with 13 bases left between them. The CDR3 region has the DNA TGTGCCAGCAGCCTTACACAGGGTCGTGAGCAGTTCTTC. This sequence encodes CASSLTQGREQFF.

Of note for this clonotype: This clone may be a read error of a much larger clone one base away. The chain joins TRBV29-1 to TRBJ1-1, with 8 nucleotides matching TRBD1. Germline CDR1 is SQVTM and CDR2 is ANQGSEA. There are 13 residues in the CDR3. The CDR3 sequence is CSVTTGGNTEVFF. The CDR3 nucleotides are TGCAGCGTTACTACAGGGGGGAACACTGAAGTTTTCTTT.

This chain links TRBV5-1 with TRBJ2-3; a weak D match, TRBD1 (6 bases). Trimming left V 3 bases short and J 4 bases short, with 12 bases between. Germline V lookup: CDR1 SGHRS, CDR2 YFSETQ. The CDR3 covers 14 residues. CDR3 nucleotides: TGCGCCAGCAGCTCATCTCAGGGGCCAGATACGCAGTATTTT. It yields the protein CASSSSQGPDTQYF.

The chain is built from TRBV29-1 and TRBJ2-5; the match to TRBD2 covers 8 bases. The CDR3 runs 13 residues. The V and J ends lost 7 bases and 0 bases, in that order; junction bases with no gene match: 4. Germline loops: CDR1 SQVTM, CDR2 ANQGSEA. The CDR3 DNA follows: TGCAGCGCCAGACTAGCGAACCAAGAGACCCAGTACTTC. Its protein is CSARLANQETQYF.

This sequence joins TRBV2 and TRBJ2-1; perhaps TRBD2 as D (6 bases). V lost 8 bases and J lost 4, with 15 bases in between. Germline loops: CDR1 SNHLY, CDR2 FYNNEI. The length of the CDR3 is 14 residues. Here the CDR3 DNA reads TGTGCCAGCGATCTAACGGGAGTGTACAATGAGCAGTTCTTC. Its protein product is CASDLTGVYNEQFF.

At least ten counts were recorded for this clonotype. The chain has TRBV5-1 and TRBJ2-3, with a possible D match to TRBD2 (6 bases). The germline V gene has CDR1 SGHRS and CDR2 YFSETQ. The CDR3 is made up of 16 amino acids. V lost 4 bases to trimming and J lost 2 bases, with 17 bases between them. The CDR3, as DNA: TGCGCCAGCAGCCGACTCGGGACTCTCCCCACAGATACGCAGTATTTT. This sequence encodes CASSRLGTLPTDTQYF.

The rearrangement links TRBV7-9 to TRBJ1-2; unclear D gene. V was pared by 7 bases and J by 4 bases, with 16 bases between. Germline-derived CDR1 and CDR2 are SEHNR and FQNEAQ (reference sequence). The CDR3 runs to 14 residues. CDR3 sequence reads: CASIPSGASYGYTF. CDR3 in DNA: TGTGCCAGCATCCCCTCCGGAGCCAGCTATGGCTACACCTTC.

This clonotype was detected ten times or more. J is TRBJ2-3 and V is TRBV5-1, with D hard to call. The CDR3 has 12 residues. The V and J ends lost 7 bases and 3 bases respectively, with 9 bases between them. Germline-derived CDR1 and CDR2 are SGHRS and YFSETQ. In DNA, the CDR3 is TGCGCCAGCCGGCCCGGAACAGATACGCAGTATTTT. It is translated as CASRPGTDTQYF.

This chain joins TRBV5-1 and TRBJ1-5; D remains unclear. The germline V gene has CDR1 SGHRS and CDR2 YFSETQ. V was clipped by 4 bases and J by 1 base, with 9 bases between them. The CDR3 has 14 amino acids. The CDR3 DNA reads as TGCGCCAGCAGCCATGACGGCAGCAATCAGCCCCAGCATTTT. Its protein product is CASSHDGSNQPQHF.

Concerning this clonotype: One end of the junction fails to match germline, which may point to a read error. The V gene is TRBV7-9, the J gene TRBJ1-2; D unresolved. The CDR3 extends over 11 amino acids. Germline CDR1 is SEHNR and CDR2 is FQNEAQ (reference sequence). CDR3: CASSGEYGYNF. CDR3 coding DNA: TGTGCCAGCTCCGGGGAATATGGCTACAACTTC.

This clonotype was seen at least ten times. The rearrangement links TRBV12-3 or TRBV12-4 to TRBJ2-7, with 9 bases lining up with TRBD1. With V trimmed by 6 bases and J by 0 bases, 6 bases remained unmatched. This CDR3 is built from 15 residues. The CDR3 loop reads CASSSTGGSSYEQYF. The CDR3 bases are TGTGCCAGCAGCTCGACAGGGGGAAGCTCCTACGAGCAGTACTTC.

This clonotype appeared a single time. This sequence joins TRBV7-2 and TRBJ1-2; 8 positions agree with TRBD1. V was pared by 5 bases and J by 4 bases, with 9 bases of the junction left unmatched. CDR3 length: 15 residues. In germline, CDR1 is SGHTA, CDR2 FQGNSA. CDR3 residues: CASSLAGGSGYGYTF. CDR3 in DNA: TGTGCCAGCAGCCTCGCAGGGGGCAGTGGCTATGGCTACACCTTC.

This clonotype showed up many times. V gene TRBV9 combines with J gene TRBJ2-7; either TRBD1 or TRBD2 may fit D (5 bases each). CDR1 is SGDLS, CDR2 YYNGEE, per germline. The CDR3 has 13 residues. Deletions cut 4 bases from V and 5 bases from J, with 13 bases between. In DNA, the CDR3 is TGTGCCAGCAGCCCCGGGGCGCCCCACGAGCAGTACTTC. Amino acid sequence: CASSPGAPHEQYF.

This clonotype ranks as medium-sized. CDR3 residues: CASTVGGETQYF. DNA for the CDR3: TGTGCCAGCACCGTAGGGGGGGAGACCCAGTACTTC. V usage is TRBV28 and J usage is TRBJ2-5, with D perhaps TRBD1 or TRBD2 (6 bases each). The CDR3 runs 12 residues. Germline CDR1 and CDR2: MDHEN and SYDVKM. Trimming shortened V by 7 bases and J by 5 bases, and 11 bases separated the two germline ends. The full variable domain, rest sourced from reference TRBV28 and TRBJ2-5, is DVKVTQSSRYLVKRTGEKVFLECVQDMDHENMFWYRQDPGLGLRLIYFSYDVKMKEKGDIPEGYSVSREKKERFSLILESASTNQTSMYLCASTVGGETQYFGPGTRLLVL.

This clonotype was observed a handful of times. The rearrangement uses TRBV7-8 and TRBJ1-2; perhaps TRBD1 as D (5 bases). Trimming pared 0 bases from V and 3 bases from J, leaving 8 bases between. The CDR3 covers 14 residues. From germline, CDR1 is SGHVS and CDR2 FQNEAQ. The CDR3 protein is CASSLAGHDYGYTF. For the CDR3, the DNA is TGTGCCAGCAGCTTAGCCGGACACGACTATGGCTACACCTTC.

The genes are TRBV2 and TRBJ2-7; TRBD2 matches at 13 bases. Germline V gives CDR1 SNHLY, CDR2 FYNNEI. The V gene end was trimmed by 7 bases and the J gene end by 2 bases; junction bases not matched to a gene: 11. This CDR3 comprises 17 residues. The CDR3 region is CASTPFGTSGETYEQYF. The CDR3 nucleotides are TGTGCCAGCACTCCATTCGGGACTAGCGGGGAGACCTACGAGCAGTACTTC.